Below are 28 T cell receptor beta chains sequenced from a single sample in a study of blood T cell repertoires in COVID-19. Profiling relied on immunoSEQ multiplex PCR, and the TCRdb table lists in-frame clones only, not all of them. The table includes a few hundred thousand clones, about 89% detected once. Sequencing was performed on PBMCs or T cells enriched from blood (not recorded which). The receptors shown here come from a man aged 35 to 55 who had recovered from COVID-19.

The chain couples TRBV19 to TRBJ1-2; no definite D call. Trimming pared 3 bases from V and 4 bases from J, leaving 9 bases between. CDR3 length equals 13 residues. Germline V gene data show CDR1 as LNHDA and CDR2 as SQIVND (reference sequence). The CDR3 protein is CASSMQVTYGYTF. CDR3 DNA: TGTGCCAGTAGTATGCAGGTCACCTATGGCTACACCTTC.

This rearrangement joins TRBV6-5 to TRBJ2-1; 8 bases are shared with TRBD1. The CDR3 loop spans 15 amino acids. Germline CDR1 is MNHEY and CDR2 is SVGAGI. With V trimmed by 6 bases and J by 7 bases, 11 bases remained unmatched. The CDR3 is CASRGWDRQGNEQFF. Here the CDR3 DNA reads TGTGCCAGCAGGGGCTGGGACAGGCAAGGTAATGAGCAGTTCTTC.

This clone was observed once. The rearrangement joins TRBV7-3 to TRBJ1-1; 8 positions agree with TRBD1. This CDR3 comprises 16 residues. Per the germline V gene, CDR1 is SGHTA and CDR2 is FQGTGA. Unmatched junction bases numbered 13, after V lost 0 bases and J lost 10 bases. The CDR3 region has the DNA TGTGCCAGCAGCTTAACGGGGTCGACAGGGGAATTAGGAGCTTTCTTT. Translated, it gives CASSLTGSTGELGAFF.

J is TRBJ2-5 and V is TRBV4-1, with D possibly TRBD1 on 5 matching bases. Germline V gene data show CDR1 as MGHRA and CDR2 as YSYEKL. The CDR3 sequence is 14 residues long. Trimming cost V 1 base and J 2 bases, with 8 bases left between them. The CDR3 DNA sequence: TGCGCCAGCAGCCAAGTTAGGGGACAAGAGACCCAGTACTTC. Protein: CASSQVRGQETQYF.

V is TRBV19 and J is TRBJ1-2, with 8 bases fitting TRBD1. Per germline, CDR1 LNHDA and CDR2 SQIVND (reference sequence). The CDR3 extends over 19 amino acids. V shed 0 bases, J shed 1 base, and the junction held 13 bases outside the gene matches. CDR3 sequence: CASSIEGLIPGQVNYGYTF. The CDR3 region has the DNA TGTGCCAGTAGTATAGAAGGACTTATTCCGGGACAGGTTAACTATGGCTACACCTTC.

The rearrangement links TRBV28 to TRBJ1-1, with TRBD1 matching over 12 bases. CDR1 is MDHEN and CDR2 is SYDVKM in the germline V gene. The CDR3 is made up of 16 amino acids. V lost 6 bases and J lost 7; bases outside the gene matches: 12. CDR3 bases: TGTGCCAGCAGCGATATTCCGGGACAGGGGGCTATTGAAGCTTTCTTT. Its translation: CASSDIPGQGAIEAFF.

The CDR3 coding sequence is TGCGCCAGCAGTGAGTCAGGGACTATCCAAGCTTTCTTT. Translated: CASSESGTIQAFF. The genes are TRBV10-1 and TRBJ1-1; D possibly corresponds to TRBD1 (5 bases). The CDR3 is 13 residues long. The V gene lost 0 bases and the J gene lost 9 bases, with 11 bases spanning the gap. From germline, CDR1 is WNHNN and CDR2 SYGVQD (reference sequence).

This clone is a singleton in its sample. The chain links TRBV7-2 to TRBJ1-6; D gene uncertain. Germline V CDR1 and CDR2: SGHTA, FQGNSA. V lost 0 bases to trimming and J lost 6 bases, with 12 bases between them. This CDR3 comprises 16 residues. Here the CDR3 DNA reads TGTGCCAGCAGCTTAGCGAGCCAAACAGCTAATTCACCCCTCCACTTT. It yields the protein CASSLASQTANSPLHF. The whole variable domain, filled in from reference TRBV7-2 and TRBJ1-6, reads GAGVSQSPSNKVTEKGKDVELRCDPISGHTALYWYRQSLGQGLEFLIYFQGNSAPDKSGLPSDRFSAERTGGSVSTLTIQRTQQEDSAVYLCASSLASQTANSPLHFGNGTRLTVT.

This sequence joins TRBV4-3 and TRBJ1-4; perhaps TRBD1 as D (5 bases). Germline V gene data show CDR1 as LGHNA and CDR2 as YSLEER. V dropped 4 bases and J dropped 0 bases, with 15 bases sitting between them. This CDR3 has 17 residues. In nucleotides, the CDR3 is TGCGCCAGCAGCCGGATAACAGGAATGGCAACTAATGAAAAACTGTTTTTT. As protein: CASSRITGMATNEKLFF.

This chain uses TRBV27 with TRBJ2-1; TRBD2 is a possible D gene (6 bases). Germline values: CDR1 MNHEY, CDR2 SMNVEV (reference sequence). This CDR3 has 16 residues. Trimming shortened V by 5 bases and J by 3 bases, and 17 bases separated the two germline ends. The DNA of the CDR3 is TGTGCCAGCAGTCCCTTTAGCGGAGGCTACTACAATGAGCAGTTCTTC. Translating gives CASSPFSGGYYNEQFF.

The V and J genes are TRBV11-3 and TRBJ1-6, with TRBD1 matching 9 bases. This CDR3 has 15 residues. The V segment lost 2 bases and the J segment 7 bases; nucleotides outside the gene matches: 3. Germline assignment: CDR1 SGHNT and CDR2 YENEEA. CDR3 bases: TGTGCCAGCAGCTTACTAACAGGGGGCAATTCACCCCTCCACTTT. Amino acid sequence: CASSLLTGGNSPLHF.

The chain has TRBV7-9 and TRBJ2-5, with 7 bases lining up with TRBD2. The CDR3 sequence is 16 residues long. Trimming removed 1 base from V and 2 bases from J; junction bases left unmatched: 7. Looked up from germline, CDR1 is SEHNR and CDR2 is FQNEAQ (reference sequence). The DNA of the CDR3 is TGTGCCAGCAGCTTAGACCCTAGCGGAGAACAAGAGACCCAGTACTTC. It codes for CASSLDPSGEQETQYF.

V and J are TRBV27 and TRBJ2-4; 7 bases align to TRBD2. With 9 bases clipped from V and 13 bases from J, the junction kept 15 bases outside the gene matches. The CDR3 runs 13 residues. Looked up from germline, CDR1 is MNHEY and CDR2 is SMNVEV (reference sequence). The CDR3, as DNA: TGTGCCAGTCGGACGGGAGGCGGGGCGCCCCAGTACTTC. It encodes CASRTGGGAPQYF.

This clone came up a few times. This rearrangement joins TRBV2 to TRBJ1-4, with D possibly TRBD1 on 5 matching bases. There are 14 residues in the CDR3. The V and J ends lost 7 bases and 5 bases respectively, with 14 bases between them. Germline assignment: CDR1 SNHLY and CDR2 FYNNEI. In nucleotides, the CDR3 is TGTGCCAGCAACGCGGGCGGGGGGAATGAAAAACTGTTTTTT. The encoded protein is CASNAGGGNEKLFF.

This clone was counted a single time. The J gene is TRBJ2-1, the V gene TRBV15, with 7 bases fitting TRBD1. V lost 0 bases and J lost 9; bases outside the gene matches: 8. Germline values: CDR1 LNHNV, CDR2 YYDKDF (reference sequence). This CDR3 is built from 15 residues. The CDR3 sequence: CATSRDQDRTSEQFF. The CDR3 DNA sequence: TGTGCCACCAGCAGAGATCAGGACAGGACAAGTGAGCAGTTCTTC.

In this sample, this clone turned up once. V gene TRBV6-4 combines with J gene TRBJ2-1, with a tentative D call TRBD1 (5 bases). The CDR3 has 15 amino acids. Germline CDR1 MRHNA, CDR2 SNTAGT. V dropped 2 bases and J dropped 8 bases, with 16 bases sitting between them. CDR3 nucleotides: TGTGCCAGCAGTGACACCCGGCAGGGTGGGTATGAGCAGTTCTTC. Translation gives CASSDTRQGGYEQFF.

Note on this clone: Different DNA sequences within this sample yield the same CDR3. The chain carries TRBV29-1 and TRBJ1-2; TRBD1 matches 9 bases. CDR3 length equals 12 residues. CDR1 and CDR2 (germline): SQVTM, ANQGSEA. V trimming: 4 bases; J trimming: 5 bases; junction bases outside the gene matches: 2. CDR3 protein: CSVGQGDYGYTF. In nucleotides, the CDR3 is TGCAGCGTTGGACAGGGGGATTATGGCTACACCTTC.

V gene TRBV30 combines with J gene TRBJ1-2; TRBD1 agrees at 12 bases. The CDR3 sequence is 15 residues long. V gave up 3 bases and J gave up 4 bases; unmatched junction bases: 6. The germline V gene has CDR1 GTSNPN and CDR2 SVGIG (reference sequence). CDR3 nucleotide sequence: TGTGCCTGGAGCATGGGGACAGGGGGCGCCTATGGCTACACCTTC. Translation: CAWSMGTGGAYGYTF.

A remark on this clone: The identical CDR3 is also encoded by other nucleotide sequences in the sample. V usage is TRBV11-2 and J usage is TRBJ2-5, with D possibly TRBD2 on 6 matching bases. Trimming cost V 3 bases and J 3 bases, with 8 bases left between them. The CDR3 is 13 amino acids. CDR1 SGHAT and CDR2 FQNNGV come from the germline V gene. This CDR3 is CASSFTGEETQYF. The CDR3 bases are TGTGCCAGCAGCTTTACGGGGGAAGAGACCCAGTACTTC.

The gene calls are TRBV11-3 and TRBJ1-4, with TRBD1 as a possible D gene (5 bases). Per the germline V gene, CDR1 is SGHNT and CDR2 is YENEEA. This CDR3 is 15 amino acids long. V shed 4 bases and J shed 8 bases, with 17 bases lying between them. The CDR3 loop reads CASSWGGGSGEKLFF. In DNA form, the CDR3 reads TGTGCCAGCAGCTGGGGCGGGGGTTCTGGGGAAAAACTGTTTTTT.

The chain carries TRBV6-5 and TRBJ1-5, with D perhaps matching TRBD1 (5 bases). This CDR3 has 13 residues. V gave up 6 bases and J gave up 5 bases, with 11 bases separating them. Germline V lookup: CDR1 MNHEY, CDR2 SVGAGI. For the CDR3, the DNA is TGTGCCAGCAGAGGGGAAGGGCATCAGCCCCAGCATTTT. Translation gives CASRGEGHQPQHF.

The CDR3 reads CASSQGDRGSDEKLFF. CDR3 bases: TGTGCCAGCAGCCAAGGGGACAGGGGATCGGATGAAAAACTGTTTTTT. The chain uses TRBV3-1 (or the pseudogene TRBV3-2) and TRBJ1-4, with 10 bases matching TRBD1. The CDR3 has 16 amino acids. Germline V gene sequence: CDR1 LGHDT, CDR2 YNNKEL (reference sequence). The junction had 5 bases not matched to a gene; V was cut back by 1 base and J by 6 bases.

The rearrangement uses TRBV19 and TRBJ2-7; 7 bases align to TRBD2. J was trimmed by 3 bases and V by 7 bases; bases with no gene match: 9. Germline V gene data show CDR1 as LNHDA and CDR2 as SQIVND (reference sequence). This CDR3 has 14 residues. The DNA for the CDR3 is TGTGCCAGTATGGGCCGGGGGACTAACTACGAGCAGTACTTC. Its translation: CASMGRGTNYEQYF.

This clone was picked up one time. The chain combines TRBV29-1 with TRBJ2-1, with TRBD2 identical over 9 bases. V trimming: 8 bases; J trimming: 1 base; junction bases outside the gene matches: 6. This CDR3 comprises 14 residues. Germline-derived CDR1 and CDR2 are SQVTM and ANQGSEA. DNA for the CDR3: TGCAGCCTCGGGCTAGCGGGATCCTACAATGAGCAGTTCTTC. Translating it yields CSLGLAGSYNEQFF.

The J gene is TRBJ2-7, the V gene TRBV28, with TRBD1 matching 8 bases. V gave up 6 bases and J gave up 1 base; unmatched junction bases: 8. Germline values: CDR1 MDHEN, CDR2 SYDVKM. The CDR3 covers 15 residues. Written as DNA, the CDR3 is TGTGCCAGCAGAGACTGGACAGGGCAGTCCTACGAGCAGTACTTC. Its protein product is CASRDWTGQSYEQYF.

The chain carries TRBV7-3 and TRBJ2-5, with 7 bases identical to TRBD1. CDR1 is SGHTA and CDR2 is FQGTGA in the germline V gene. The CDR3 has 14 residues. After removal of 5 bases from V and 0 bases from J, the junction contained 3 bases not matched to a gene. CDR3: CASSPGTDQETQYF. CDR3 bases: TGTGCCAGCAGCCCCGGGACAGACCAAGAGACCCAGTACTTC.

The CDR3 DNA is TGTGCCAGCAGCCATACCTTCAGGAGGGGCACTGAAGCTTTCTTT. It yields the protein CASSHTFRRGTEAFF. This rearrangement joins TRBV4-2 to TRBJ1-1; D is possibly TRBD1 (5 bases). Per the germline V gene, CDR1 is LGHNA and CDR2 is YNFKEQ. This CDR3 spans 15 amino acids. The V end lost 3 bases, the J end lost 4 bases, and 15 bases lay between the germline ends.

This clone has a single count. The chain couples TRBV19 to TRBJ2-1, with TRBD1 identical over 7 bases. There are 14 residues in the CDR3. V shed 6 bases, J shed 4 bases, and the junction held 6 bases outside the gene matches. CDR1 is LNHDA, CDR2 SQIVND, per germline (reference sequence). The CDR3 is CASRPRQGYNEQFF. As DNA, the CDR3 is TGTGCCAGTAGACCCAGACAGGGTTACAATGAGCAGTTCTTC.